The text below deals with one T cell receptor (beta chain). Molecular barcoding with unique molecular identifiers was used for the TCRbeta library. In TCRdb, the PCR reads were re-called with MiXCR into one record per CDR3 protein. The table has about 500,000 distinct CDR3 sequences, 32% seen once. This sample is drawn from a study of T-cell reconstitution after alpha-beta-depleted transplantation in children. Germline V lookup: CDR1 KGHDR, CDR2 SFDVKD. Deletions cut 5 bases from V and 4 bases from J, with 10 bases between. The CDR3 spans 13 residues. This sequence joins TRBV24-1 and TRBJ1-1; D remains ambiguous. Here the sequenced sample was PBMCs from the stem cell graft donor, taken from the stem cell graft. This TCR derives from a human donor who donated a stem cell graft to a child with aplastic anemia. The chain's CDR3 is CATSVRGGTEAFF. CDR3 sequence (DNA): TGTGCCACCAGTGTTCGGGGTGGCACTGAAGCTTTCTTT.